The rows below give T cell receptor beta chains drawn from one sample of a study of graft-versus-host responses after intestinal transplantation. Sequenced by immunoSEQ multiplex PCR; TCRdb stores in-frame clones only, minus some. This sample has around 71,000 clones, with around 96% found just once. These TCRs' antigens remain unknown. Source: unstimulated CD8+ T cells sorted from spleen or lymph node cells, taken before intestinal transplant. These receptors all come from a human donor who received an intestinal transplant. CDR3s include the opening cysteine and the closing phenylalanine or tryptophan. The D gene is left open where the match is weak. Clone size, where shown, is once, few, many, or a class for clones that have expanded.

size,D,V,J,CDR3,DNA
NA,TRBD1,TRBV5-4,TRBJ1-1,CASHTLTGRVEAFF,TGTGCCAGCCACACCCTGACAGGGAGAGTTGAAGCTTTCTTT
NA,NA,TRBV2,TRBJ2-2,CASSPLGDTGELFF,TGTGCCAGCAGTCCTTTGGGCGACACCGGGGAGCTGTTTTTT
NA,NA,TRBV27,TRBJ2-7,CASQGLVGEQYF,TGTGCCAGCCAAGGGCTAGTTGGCGAGCAGTACTTC
NA,NA,TRBV4-1,TRBJ2-2,CASSQVRDTGELFF,TGCGCCAGCAGCCAGGTACGGGACACCGGGGAGCTGTTTTTT
NA,NA,TRBV25-1,TRBJ1-1,CASSESGNTEAFF,TGTGCCAGCAGTGAGTCAGGCAACACTGAAGCTTTCTTT
NA,NA,TRBV6-1,TRBJ2-7,CATQGTGTLTYEQYF,TGTGCCACTCAGGGGACCGGGACACTTACCTACGAGCAGTACTTC
NA,NA,TRBV4-1,TRBJ1-1,CASSQGSLMNTEAFF,TGCGCCAGCAGCCAAGGATCTTTGATGAACACTGAAGCTTTCTTT
NA,NA,TRBV4-1,TRBJ1-2,CASSQEDSNYGYTF,TGCGCCAGCAGCCAAGAGGACAGTAACTATGGCTACACCTTC
NA,TRBD1,TRBV25-1,TRBJ2-7,CASSETGGTGEQYF,TGTGCCAGCAGTGAAACAGGGGGCACGGGAGAGCAGTACTTC
few,TRBD1,TRBV4-1,TRBJ1-2,CASSQETGTAAYGYTF,TGCGCCAGCAGCCAAGAAACCGGGACAGCGGCCTATGGCTACACCTTC
NA,NA,TRBV6-5,TRBJ2-7,CASSYSKGEFDEQYF,TGTGCCAGCAGTTACTCGAAAGGGGAGTTTGACGAGCAGTACTTC
NA,NA,TRBV7-9,TRBJ2-3,CASSPLGCCSTDTQYF,TGTGCCAGCAGCCCATTGGGATGTTGCAGCACAGATACGCAGTATTTT
NA,NA,TRBV7-9,TRBJ2-1,CASSSGVDSYNEQFF,TGTGCCAGCAGCTCTGGGGTGGACTCCTACAATGAGCAGTTCTTC
NA,NA,TRBV4-2,TRBJ2-7,CASSHLSGSSYEQYF,TGTGCCAGCAGCCATCTCTCCGGGTCCTCCTACGAGCAGTACTTC
NA,NA,TRBV28,TRBJ2-5,CASSLAGRSETQYF,TGTGCCAGCAGTTTAGCAGGGCGCTCGGAGACCCAGTACTTC
NA,NA,TRBV5-1,TRBJ2-1,CASSFGQPNEQFF,TGCGCCAGCAGCTTCGGGCAGCCCAATGAGCAGTTCTTC
NA,TRBD1,TRBV6-5,TRBJ2-3,CASSVSGTGGDTQYF,TGTGCCAGCAGTGTCTCCGGGACAGGGGGAGATACGCAGTATTTT
NA,TRBD1,TRBV5-1,TRBJ2-1,CASSTGTGGIDEQFF,TGCGCCAGCAGTACCGGGACAGGGGGTATCGATGAGCAGTTCTTC
NA,TRBD2,TRBV9,TRBJ2-7,CASSVASSGMYEQYF,TGTGCCAGCAGCGTAGCCTCTAGCGGGATGTACGAGCAGTACTTC
NA,NA,TRBV9,TRBJ1-2,CASSVGPTNYGYTF,TGTGCCAGCAGCGTAGGGCCGACCAACTATGGCTACACCTTC
NA,TRBD1,TRBV4-2,TRBJ2-1,CASSQFRGPGEQFF,TGTGCCAGCAGCCAATTTAGGGGGCCAGGTGAGCAGTTCTTC
NA,NA,TRBV19,TRBJ1-1,CASSISDHEAFF,TGTGCCAGTAGTATATCTGACCATGAAGCTTTCTTT
NA,TRBD2,TRBV13,TRBJ2-1,CASSLGTSGIVSYNEQFF,TGTGCCAGCAGCTTAGGGACTAGCGGGATCGTCTCCTACAATGAGCAGTTCTTC
NA,NA,TRBV27,TRBJ1-1,CASSFGGGDTEAFF,TGTGCCAGCAGTTTCGGGGGTGGGGACACTGAAGCTTTCTTT
once,NA,TRBV28,TRBJ2-7,CASSVQQPAYEQYF,TGTGCCAGCAGCGTACAACAACCGGCCTACGAGCAGTACTTC
NA,TRBD2,TRBV27,TRBJ2-7,CASSFLAGGSYEQYF,TGTGCCAGCAGTTTCCTCGCGGGAGGTTCCTACGAGCAGTACTTC
NA,NA,TRBV5-4,TRBJ2-7,CASSRERGWGEQYF,TGTGCCAGCAGCCGCGAAAGGGGCTGGGGGGAGCAGTACTTC
once,TRBD1,TRBV27,TRBJ1-2,CASSLTGANPYGYTF,TGTGCCAGCAGTTTAACAGGGGCTAACCCCTATGGCTACACCTTC
NA,NA,TRBV6-5,TRBJ2-2,CASSLYRGSTGELFF,TGTGCCAGCAGTCTTTATAGGGGAAGCACCGGGGAGCTGTTTTTT
NA,TRBD1,TRBV27,TRBJ2-1,CASSLWQGTDEQFF,TGTGCCAGCAGTTTATGGCAGGGGACAGATGAGCAGTTCTTC